This is a list of T cell receptor beta chains from one sample in a study of CD8+ T cells in alopecia areata. Some clones are missing from TCRdb's copy, which holds only in-frame ones; the method was immunoSEQ multiplex PCR. Among a few hundred thousand clones, 45% to 70% were seen once, and the ten largest hold approximately 4.9%. Sequencing was done on a sample of CD8+ T cells sorted from blood. The receptors come from a human donor in good health. Both conserved end residues are part of each CDR3. The D gene is left open where the match is weak. A clone size is listed for some rows: how often the clone was seen (once, few, many), or a class if it is expanded.

v_call	clone_size	j_call	d_call	cdr3_nt	cdr3_aa
TRBV29-1	once	TRBJ1-2	.	TGCAGCGTTGCGGGAAGGAGCACCGAGACCGATAACTATGGCTACACCTTC	CSVAGRSTETDNYGYTF
TRBV15	few	TRBJ1-5	.	TGTGCCACCAGCCGGGGCCCTAATAGCAATCAGCCCCAGCATTTT	CATSRGPNSNQPQHF
TRBV29-1	.	TRBJ2-5	.	TGCAGCGTTGCCGGGACCAACCAAGAGACCCAGTACTTC	CSVAGTNQETQYF
TRBV6-5	.	TRBJ1-2	.	TGTGCCAGCAGTTACCGAATAAATGACAGAGATGGCTACACCTTC	CASSYRINDRDGYTF
TRBV7-9	.	TRBJ2-1	.	TGTGCCAGCAGCTTTATTAACAATGAGCAGTTCTTC	CASSFINNEQFF
TRBV7-9	.	TRBJ1-1	.	TGTGCCAGCAGCGACAGGTTGTGGGCTTTCTTT	CASSDRLWAFF
TRBV30	.	TRBJ2-3	.	TGTGCCTGGAGCTCCGGGAACACAGATACGCAGTATTTT	CAWSSGNTDTQYF
TRBV13	.	TRBJ1-1	.	TGTGCCAGCCCTGGACCCGACAAAGCTTTCTTT	CASPGPDKAFF
TRBV21-1	few	TRBJ2-6	.	TGTGCCAGCAGCTCCCTAGGGACGGCCAGAGGGGCCAACGTCCTGACTTTC	CASSSLGTARGANVLTF
TRBV19	few	TRBJ2-7	TRBD1	TGTGCCAGTAGTGAAACAGGGGGGTACGAGCAGTACTTC	CASSETGGYEQYF
TRBV6-5	few	TRBJ1-5	.	TGTGCCAGCAGTTACGGGGGCAGCCATCAGCCCCAGCATTTT	CASSYGGSHQPQHF
TRBV30	few	TRBJ2-2	TRBD2	TGTGCCTGGAATCCGGGAGGGTCGCGTGGGGAGCTGTTTTTT	CAWNPGGSRGELFF
TRBV5-1	.	TRBJ1-1	.	TGCGCCAGCAGCTTGCGGGGGTTGAACACTGAAGCTTTCTTT	CASSLRGLNTEAFF
TRBV5-1	.	TRBJ2-1	.	TGCGCCAGCAGCTCGGACACTTACAATGAGCAGTTCTTC	CASSSDTYNEQFF